What follows are 30 T cell receptor beta chains derived from one specimen sequenced in a study of blood T cell repertoires in COVID-19. Data came from immunoSEQ multiplex PCR; TCRdb stores just in-frame clones and leaves some out. The sample contains about 290,000 clones, roughly 89% of which appear only once. Sequencing used peripheral blood. The receptors were sampled from a woman in her 30s with COVID-19, enrolled during active disease.

This clone was recorded once. The chain has TRBV30 and TRBJ1-1; 9 nucleotides line up with TRBD1. From germline, CDR1 is GTSNPN and CDR2 SVGIG (reference sequence). Trimming took 4 bases from V and 6 from J; bases not matched to a gene: 12. The CDR3 has 15 residues. The CDR3 DNA reads as TGTGCCTGGAAGGTAACAGGGGGCTGGTCTGCTGAAGCTTTCTTT. Encoded protein: CAWKVTGGWSAEAFF.

This chain links TRBV19 with TRBJ1-2, with 7 bases that match TRBD1. The CDR3 runs 13 residues. Germline trimming cut 5 bases from V and 6 bases from J; bases unmatched to any gene: 6. CDR1 is LNHDA and CDR2 is SQIVND in the germline V gene (reference sequence). CDR3 coding DNA: TGTGCCAGTAGTCCTCACAGGGGAGATGGCTACACCTTC. This codes for CASSPHRGDGYTF.

The chain combines TRBV5-4 with TRBJ1-4; a weak D match, TRBD1 (6 bases). The CDR3 spans 14 residues. The V gene's germline CDR1 is SGHNT and CDR2 YYREEE (reference sequence). V shed 2 bases and J shed 7 bases, with 12 bases lying between them. CDR3 nucleotide sequence: TGTGCCAGCAGCTTAGAGGACAGTGGTGAAAAACTGTTTTTT. As protein: CASSLEDSGEKLFF.

This clone was recorded a few times. The CDR3 DNA follows: TGTGCCAGCAGTGACAGGCAGGGATTGTCTAACGAGCAGTACTTC. As protein: CASSDRQGLSNEQYF. The V and J genes are TRBV2 and TRBJ2-7, with TRBD1 as a possible D gene (5 bases). CDR3 length equals 15 residues. V lost 3 bases and J lost 5, with 17 bases in between. CDR1 SNHLY and CDR2 FYNNEI come from the germline V gene.

The chain has TRBV28 and TRBJ1-1; 12 positions match TRBD1. The germline V gene encodes CDR1 MDHEN and CDR2 SYDVKM. This CDR3 region has 16 residues. Unmatched junction bases numbered 5, after V lost 5 bases and J lost 1 base. CDR3 sequence: CASSPGQGASNTEAFF. CDR3 nucleotides: TGTGCCAGCAGTCCGGGACAGGGGGCTTCGAACACTGAAGCTTTCTTT.

This sequence joins TRBV28 and TRBJ1-5; D gene unclear. The germline CDR1 and CDR2 sequences are MDHEN and SYDVKM. The CDR3 sequence is 13 residues long. V lost 2 bases and J lost 4, with 6 bases in between. CDR3 in amino acids: CASSLEPNQPQHF. Here the CDR3 DNA reads TGTGCCAGCAGTTTAGAGCCAAATCAGCCCCAGCATTTT.

This clone was detected once. The V gene is TRBV19, the J gene TRBJ1-2; D might be TRBD1 (5 bases). Trimming pared 5 bases from V and 8 bases from J, leaving 12 bases between. This CDR3 has 12 residues. Germline loops: CDR1 LNHDA, CDR2 SQIVND (reference sequence). The CDR3 loop is CASSFGREGYTF. The CDR3 DNA follows: TGTGCCAGTAGTTTCGGCAGGGAAGGCTACACCTTC.

The CDR3: CATVGGQVNEKLFF. The CDR3 coding sequence is TGCGCCACCGTGGGGGGGCAGGTTAATGAAAAACTGTTTTTT. The chain joins TRBV10-1 to TRBJ1-4; TRBD1 is a possible D gene (6 bases). V lost 10 bases and J lost 4, with 16 bases in between. CDR1 and CDR2 (germline): WNHNN, SYGVQD (reference sequence). The CDR3 runs 14 residues.

CDR3: CASSRTSRGVTDNEQFF. The DNA for the CDR3 is TGTGCCAGCAGCCGCACTTCCCGGGGGGTTACAGACAATGAGCAGTTCTTC. The rearrangement links TRBV7-9 to TRBJ2-1; 7 bases line up with TRBD2. Germline lookup yields CDR1 SEHNR and CDR2 FQNEAQ (reference sequence). The CDR3 totals 17 residues. V lost 5 bases and J lost 5; bases outside the gene matches: 15.

The J gene is TRBJ2-1, the V gene TRBV5-6; weak D call: TRBD1 (5 bases). Germline CDR1 SGHDT, CDR2 YYEEEE. The CDR3 loop spans 11 amino acids. V was clipped by 1 base and J by 12 bases, with 8 bases between them. CDR3 region: CASSLQGRQFF. For the CDR3, the DNA is TGTGCCAGCAGCTTGCAGGGCCGGCAGTTCTTC.

The chain combines TRBV3-1 (or the pseudogene TRBV3-2) with TRBJ1-1; no reliable D call. The CDR3 loop spans 11 amino acids. V lost 7 bases and J 8 bases, leaving 11 bases between the germline ends. CDR1 LGHDT and CDR2 YNNKEL come from the germline V gene (reference sequence). The CDR3 bases are TGTGCCAGCAAGGGAGGGATGGAAGCTTTCTTT. Residues: CASKGGMEAFF.

This chain connects TRBV6-5 to TRBJ1-2; D is perhaps TRBD1 (6 bases). This CDR3 has 13 amino acids. Trimming shortened V by 2 bases and J by 8 bases, and 12 bases separated the two germline ends. Germline V gene data show CDR1 as MNHEY and CDR2 as SVGAGI. In DNA, the CDR3 is TGTGCCAGCAGTTACGGGACAAGAAACGGCTACACCTTC. As protein: CASSYGTRNGYTF.

The chain uses TRBV4-1 and TRBJ1-5; the D gene is possibly TRBD1 (6 bases). V was cut by 4 bases and J by 1 base, with 11 bases left in between. The CDR3 has 15 residues. Germline values: CDR1 MGHRA, CDR2 YSYEKL. The DNA of the CDR3 is TGCGCCAGCAGCCTTAAACAGGGCAGCAATCAGCCCCAGCATTTT. Protein product: CASSLKQGSNQPQHF.

The sample holds one count of this clone. The CDR3 coding sequence is TGTGCCAGCTTTTCGTCGGGGGGGGGCACAGATACGCAGTATTTT. Encoded protein: CASFSSGGGTDTQYF. The V call is TRBV25-1, the J call TRBJ2-3; 8 bases match TRBD2. The trim removed 8 bases at V and 1 base at J, leaving 8 bases unmatched. The V gene's germline CDR1 is MGHDK and CDR2 SYGVNS. The CDR3 contains 15 residues.

J is TRBJ1-4 and V is TRBV6-5, with 7 nucleotides matching TRBD1. The V gene end was trimmed by 7 bases and the J gene end by 6 bases; junction bases not matched to a gene: 8. This CDR3 has 14 residues. Germline CDR1 reads MNHEY; CDR2 reads SVGAGI. The CDR3 region is CASTSGGLDEKLFF. The CDR3, as DNA: TGTGCCAGCACCTCAGGGGGGCTTGATGAAAAACTGTTTTTT.

The V and J genes are TRBV6-5 and TRBJ1-6; D not certain. The CDR3 length is 14 residues. Germline-derived CDR1 and CDR2 are MNHEY and SVGAGI. The V end lost 2 bases, the J end lost 9 bases, and 11 bases lay between the germline ends. The CDR3: CASSYGYDSSPLHF. In DNA, the CDR3 is TGTGCCAGCAGTTACGGATATGACTCTTCACCCCTCCACTTT.

The J gene is TRBJ1-4, the V gene TRBV5-5; 8 nucleotides agree with TRBD1. The V segment lost 0 bases and the J segment 3 bases; nucleotides outside the gene matches: 10. This CDR3 has 18 residues. CDR1 is SGHKS, CDR2 YYEKEE, per germline (reference sequence). In DNA, the CDR3 is TGTGCCAGCAGCTTGGCCGGGACAGGCGTTCACCCTAATGAAAAACTGTTTTTT. Its translation is CASSLAGTGVHPNEKLFF.

The V call is TRBV12-3 or TRBV12-4, the J call TRBJ2-7, with 9 bases aligning to TRBD2. The CDR3 runs to 13 residues. V lost 6 bases and J lost 7; bases outside the gene matches: 7. CDR3 bases: TGTGCCAGCAGGATGACTAGCGGCCGGGAGCAGTACTTC. It codes for CASRMTSGREQYF.

This clone was found a few times. The chain links TRBV5-6 to TRBJ1-2; 9 bases are a match to TRBD1. CDR1 and CDR2 (germline): SGHDT, YYEEEE. This CDR3 has 17 residues. Trimming removed 1 base from V and 2 bases from J; junction bases left unmatched: 9. This CDR3 is CASSLTPTGGLNYGYTF. For the CDR3, the DNA is TGTGCCAGCAGCTTGACTCCTACAGGGGGCTTAAACTATGGCTACACCTTC. The complete variable domain, with remaining parts taken from reference TRBV5-6 and TRBJ1-2, reads DAGVTQSPTHLIKTRGQQVTLRCSPKSGHDTVSWYQQALGQGPQFIFQYYEEEERQRGNFPDRFSGHQFPNYSSELNVNALLLGDSALYLCASSLTPTGGLNYGYTFGSGTRLTVV.

The chain employs TRBV28 and TRBJ2-1, with no clear D. V lost 5 bases and J lost 3, with 5 bases in between. CDR1 is MDHEN and CDR2 is SYDVKM in the germline V gene. This CDR3 has 12 amino acids. CDR3 coding DNA: TGTGCCAGCAGTCCCTACTACAATGAGCAGTTCTTC. Amino acid sequence: CASSPYYNEQFF.

This rearrangement joins TRBV2 to TRBJ2-3, with TRBD2 matching 11 bases. Germline trimming cut 3 bases from V and 3 bases from J; bases unmatched to any gene: 5. Germline V gene sequence: CDR1 SNHLY, CDR2 FYNNEI. The CDR3 is made up of 16 amino acids. The CDR3 DNA sequence: TGTGCCAGCAGTGATAGCGGGGGGGCCCCTACAGATACGCAGTATTTT. Its protein product is CASSDSGGAPTDTQYF.

The chain couples TRBV12-3 or TRBV12-4 to TRBJ2-7; a possible D gene is TRBD1 (5 bases). The CDR3 has 13 residues. Between the trimmed V and J ends, which lost 3 bases and 3 bases, there was a span of 9 bases. The CDR3 is CASSFQGIYEQYF. CDR3 in DNA: TGTGCCAGCAGTTTTCAGGGAATCTACGAGCAGTACTTC.

The table lists this clone with a count of one. The V call is TRBV25-1, the J call TRBJ2-5, with unresolved D. CDR1 and CDR2 (germline): MGHDK, SYGVNS. The CDR3 has 12 amino acids. Trimming stripped 3 bases from V and 3 bases from J, with 5 bases between. CDR3 DNA sequence: TGTGCCAGCAGTGACATAGAAGAGACCCAGTACTTC. It yields the protein CASSDIEETQYF.

J is TRBJ1-6 and V is TRBV28; possibly TRBD1 for D (5 bases). V lost 3 bases and J 5 bases, leaving 8 bases between the germline ends. Germline V gives CDR1 MDHEN, CDR2 SYDVKM. The CDR3 covers 14 residues. The CDR3 coding sequence is TGTGCCAGCAGTTTTCCAGGGAATAATTCACCCCTCCACTTT. It yields the protein CASSFPGNNSPLHF.

The chain uses TRBV4-1 and TRBJ1-2; 10 nucleotides line up with TRBD1. V shed 3 bases and J 7 bases; nucleotides not matched to a gene: 5. Germline lookup yields CDR1 MGHRA and CDR2 YSYEKL. The CDR3 runs to 14 residues. The chain's CDR3 is CASSHLTGGRGYTF. DNA of the CDR3: TGCGCCAGCAGCCACCTGACAGGGGGCCGTGGCTACACCTTC.

The rearrangement links TRBV6-6 to TRBJ1-5, with 7 bases fitting TRBD1. The CDR3 runs to 16 residues. The J segment lost 2 bases and the V segment lost 6 bases, leaving 10 bases of the junction unmatched. Germline V gene data show CDR1 as MNHNY and CDR2 as SVGAGI (reference sequence). The CDR3 spells CASSPTGAHGNQPQHF. The CDR3 region has the DNA TGTGCCAGCAGCCCAACAGGGGCTCATGGCAATCAGCCCCAGCATTTT.

The J gene is TRBJ1-1, the V gene TRBV7-9; weak D call: TRBD1 (5 bases). Trimming pared 5 bases from V and 0 bases from J, leaving 7 bases between. The CDR3 sequence is 13 residues long. The germline CDR1 and CDR2 sequences are SEHNR and FQNEAQ (reference sequence). Here the CDR3 DNA reads TGTGCCAGCAGCCAAGGGGTGAACACTGAAGCTTTCTTT. The encoded protein is CASSQGVNTEAFF.

Turning to this clone: One end of the junction is discordant with germline, which a read error may explain. The gene calls are TRBV6-1 and TRBJ1-2; D not certain. The CDR3 is made up of 13 amino acids. Per germline, CDR1 MNHNS and CDR2 SASEGT. CDR3 amino acids: CASSDQRSGFQFF. The CDR3, as DNA: TGTGCCAGCAGTGACCAGCGGAGTGGGTTCCAGTTTTTC.

The chain links TRBV24-1 to TRBJ1-6, with D possibly TRBD1 on 5 matching bases. The V and J ends lost 10 bases and 7 bases respectively, with 16 bases between them. This CDR3 has 14 amino acids. Germline V lookup: CDR1 KGHDR, CDR2 SFDVKD. CDR3 bases: TGTGCCACTGCGCCAGGGATAGGGAATTCACCCCTCCACTTT. Translating gives CATAPGIGNSPLHF.

CDR3 protein: CASSIRPSGESGNTIYF. In DNA, the CDR3 is TGCGCCAGCAGCATTCGCCCCTCAGGGGAATCCGGAAACACCATATATTTT. The genes are TRBV5-1 and TRBJ1-3; D might be TRBD1 (6 bases). CDR3 length equals 17 residues. V was pared by 4 bases and J by 4 bases, with 21 bases between. CDR1 and CDR2 (germline): SGHRS, YFSETQ.